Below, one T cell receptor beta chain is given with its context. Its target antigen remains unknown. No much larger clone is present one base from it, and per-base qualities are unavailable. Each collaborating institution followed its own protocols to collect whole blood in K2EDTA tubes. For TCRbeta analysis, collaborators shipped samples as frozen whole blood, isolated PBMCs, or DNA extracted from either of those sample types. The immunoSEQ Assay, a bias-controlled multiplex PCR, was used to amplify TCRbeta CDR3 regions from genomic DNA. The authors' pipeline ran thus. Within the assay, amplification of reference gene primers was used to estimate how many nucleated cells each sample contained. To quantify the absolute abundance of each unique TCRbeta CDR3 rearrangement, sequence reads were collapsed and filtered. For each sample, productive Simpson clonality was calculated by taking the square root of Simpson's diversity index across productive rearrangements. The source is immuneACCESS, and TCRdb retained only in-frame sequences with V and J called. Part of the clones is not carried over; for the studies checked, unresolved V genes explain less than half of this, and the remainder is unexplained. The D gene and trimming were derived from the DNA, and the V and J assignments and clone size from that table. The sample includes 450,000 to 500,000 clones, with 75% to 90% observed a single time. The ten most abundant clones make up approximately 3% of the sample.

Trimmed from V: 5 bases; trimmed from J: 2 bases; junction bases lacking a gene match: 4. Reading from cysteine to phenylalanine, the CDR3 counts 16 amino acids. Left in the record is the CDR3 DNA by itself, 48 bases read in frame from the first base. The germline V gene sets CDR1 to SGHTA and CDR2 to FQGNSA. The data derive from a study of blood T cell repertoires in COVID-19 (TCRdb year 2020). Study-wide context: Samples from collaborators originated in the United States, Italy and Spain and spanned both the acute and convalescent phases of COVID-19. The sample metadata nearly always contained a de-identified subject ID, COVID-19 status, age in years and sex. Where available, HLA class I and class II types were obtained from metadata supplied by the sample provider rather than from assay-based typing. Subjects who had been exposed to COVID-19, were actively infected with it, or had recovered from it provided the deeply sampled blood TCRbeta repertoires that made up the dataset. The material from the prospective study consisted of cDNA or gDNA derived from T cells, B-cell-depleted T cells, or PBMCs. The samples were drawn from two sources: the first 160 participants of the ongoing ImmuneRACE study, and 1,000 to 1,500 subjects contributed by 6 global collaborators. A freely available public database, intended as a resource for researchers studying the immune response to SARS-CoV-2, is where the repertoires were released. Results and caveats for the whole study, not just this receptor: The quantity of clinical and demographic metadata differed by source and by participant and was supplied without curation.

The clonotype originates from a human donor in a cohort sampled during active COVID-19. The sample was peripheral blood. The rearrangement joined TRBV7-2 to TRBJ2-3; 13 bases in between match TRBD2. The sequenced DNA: TGTGCCAGCAGCCTAGGACTAGCGGGAGCCACAGATACGCAGTATTTT. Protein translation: CASSLGLAGATDTQYF.